These 7 T cell receptor beta chains originate from one sample sequenced in a study of sequential checkpoint blockade in melanoma. Noted treatment: randomized to nivolumab then ipilimumab (arm A) or the reverse (arm B). Clones were sequenced by immunoSEQ multiplex PCR, and TCRdb holds only the in-frame ones, with some missing. The sample includes about 17,000 clones, around 63% of them seen just once. The sequences come from CD8+ T cells sorted from blood (inferred from file names), collected from a patient given nivolumab and ipilimumab in sequence. All receptors derive from a human donor with melanoma.

The chain uses TRBV7-3 and TRBJ2-1, with D possibly TRBD1 on 5 matching bases. The CDR3 totals 14 residues. Germline V gene sequence: CDR1 SGHTA, CDR2 FQGTGA. Trimming cost V 1 base and J 10 bases, with 14 bases left between them. The CDR3: CASSLNRIVNEQFF. The CDR3 DNA reads TGTGCCAGCAGCTTAAACAGGATAGTCAACGAGCAGTTCTTC.

J is TRBJ2-3 and V is TRBV29-1; 8 bases are shared with TRBD1. Germline V lookup: CDR1 SQVTM, CDR2 ANQGSEA. The CDR3 sequence is 15 residues long. J was trimmed by 3 bases and V by 7 bases; bases with no gene match: 12. For the CDR3, the DNA is TGCAGCGCCCGTGGTCTGGACAGGGAAACAGATACGCAGTATTTT. Its translation is CSARGLDRETDTQYF.

The genes are TRBV4-1 and TRBJ2-7; the D gene is possibly TRBD1 (5 bases). The CDR3 loop spans 14 amino acids. Trimming took 0 bases from V and 6 from J, leaving 12 bases between them. Germline values: CDR1 MGHRA, CDR2 YSYEKL. Written as DNA, the CDR3 is TGCGCCAGCAGCCAAGAAAGGGGATCTCCCGAGCAGTACTTC. Residues: CASSQERGSPEQYF.

The chain links TRBV7-9 to TRBJ2-1; TRBD2 aligns across 9 bases. CDR3 length: 16 residues. With 1 base clipped from V and 7 bases from J, the junction kept 8 bases outside the gene matches. From germline, CDR1 is SEHNR and CDR2 FQNEAQ (reference sequence). The CDR3 DNA follows: TGTGCCAGCAGCTTAGTTGGCGGGGGGGCCCTGAATGAGCAGTTCTTC. Amino acid sequence: CASSLVGGGALNEQFF.

This clone was counted only a few times. The gene calls are TRBV28 and TRBJ2-1; 7 bases agree with TRBD1. The CDR3 is made up of 17 amino acids. Germline assignment: CDR1 MDHEN and CDR2 SYDVKM. V lost 6 bases and J lost 7; bases outside the gene matches: 18. CDR3 bases: TGTGCCAGCAGGTCAATGGGATCCGGGACAGTTTTTAATGAGCAGTTCTTC. It specifies CASRSMGSGTVFNEQFF.

This chain links TRBV29-1 with TRBJ1-4; D might be TRBD1 (5 bases). Trimming took 7 bases from V and 4 from J, leaving 13 bases between them. This CDR3 contains 13 residues. CDR1 SQVTM and CDR2 ANQGSEA come from the germline V gene. The CDR3 region has the DNA TGCAGCGGGGGGGTTCGCGATAATGAAAAACTGTTTTTT. It yields the protein CSGGVRDNEKLFF.

The genes are TRBV28 and TRBJ2-7, with TRBD1 identical over 7 bases. This CDR3 comprises 13 residues. V dropped 6 bases and J dropped 2; count of bases not matched to a gene: 4. Germline assignment: CDR1 MDHEN and CDR2 SYDVKM. In DNA, the CDR3 is TGTGCCAGCAGACCGACAGGGACCTACGAGCAGTACTTC. This codes for CASRPTGTYEQYF.